These 9 T cell receptor beta chains were all obtained from the same sample, sequenced in a study of T cell responses to AZD1222 COVID-19 vaccine. The protocol was immunoSEQ multiplex PCR, while the TCRdb copy is restricted to in-frame clones and leaves out a portion. Here the sample spans some 120,000 clones, more than 75% being singletons. This material consisted of peripheral blood, taken on day 0 of AZD1222 vaccination. Receptors originate from an adult in good health.

The V and J genes are TRBV2 and TRBJ2-6; possible D gene TRBD1, 6 bases. This CDR3 is built from 16 residues. Germline V gene lookup returns CDR1 SNHLY and CDR2 FYNNEI. V lost 6 bases, J lost 0 bases, and 12 bases lay in between. CDR3 in amino acids: CASRVTGLSGANVLTF. Here the CDR3 DNA reads TGTGCCAGCAGAGTAACAGGGCTCTCTGGGGCCAACGTCCTGACTTTC. The entire variable domain, with the rest obtained from reference TRBV2 and TRBJ2-6, is as follows: EPEVTQTPSHQVTQMGQEVILRCVPISNHLYFYWYRQILGQKVEFLVSFYNNEISEKSEIFDDQFSVERPDGSNFTLKIRSTKLEDSAMYFCASRVTGLSGANVLTFGAGSRLTVL.

V gene TRBV4-1 combines with J gene TRBJ1-4; no firm D call. The length of the CDR3 is 16 residues. Trimming shortened V by 0 bases and J by 8 bases, and 16 bases separated the two germline ends. Germline CDR1 reads MGHRA; CDR2 reads YSYEKL. CDR3 sequence: CASSQDRAPASEKLFF. The CDR3, as DNA: TGCGCCAGCAGCCAAGATCGAGCCCCCGCCAGCGAAAAACTGTTTTTT.

The chain is built from TRBV11-2 and TRBJ1-1; D unresolved. CDR3 size: 14 residues. Germline assignment: CDR1 SGHAT and CDR2 FQNNGV. The ends were cut back, 0 bases at V and 6 bases at J, with 11 bases in the middle. The CDR3 DNA sequence: TGTGCCAGCAGCTTAGATCGAGGGTTCCCTGAAGCTTTCTTT. It encodes CASSLDRGFPEAFF.

This chain uses TRBV5-1 with TRBJ1-1; perhaps TRBD1 as D (5 bases). The V end was cut by 5 bases, the J end by 10 bases, with 15 bases between. CDR3 length: 12 amino acids. Germline values: CDR1 SGHRS, CDR2 YFSETQ. CDR3 bases: TGCGCCAGCAGTTCGACCCCCGGGGGAGCTTTCTTT. Protein: CASSSTPGGAFF.

V usage is TRBV28 and J usage is TRBJ2-1, with 14 nucleotides matching TRBD2. Germline-derived CDR1 and CDR2 are MDHEN and SYDVKM. The CDR3 is made up of 16 amino acids. V lost 5 bases and J lost 4; bases outside the gene matches: 4. The CDR3 region has the DNA TGTGCCAGCAGTCCTGGACTAGCGGGAGGTTACAATGAGCAGTTCTTC. It is translated as CASSPGLAGGYNEQFF.

V and J are TRBV10-3 and TRBJ2-5, with 8 bases aligning to TRBD1. J gave up 3 bases and V 4 bases, and 1 base lay outside the gene matches. Germline V gives CDR1 ENHRY, CDR2 SYGVKD. The CDR3 has 13 residues. CDR3 nucleotides: TGTGCCATCAGTGGGACAGGGAAAGAGACCCAGTACTTC. Protein sequence: CAISGTGKETQYF.

This clone has only a few counts. This chain joins TRBV5-1 and TRBJ1-2; 7 positions match TRBD1. Germline V lookup: CDR1 SGHRS, CDR2 YFSETQ. V trimming: 2 bases; J trimming: 4 bases; junction bases outside the gene matches: 8. This CDR3 region has 15 residues. The CDR3 coding sequence is TGCGCCAGCAGCTTACCCCGGACAGGAGGCTATGGCTACACCTTC. Its protein product is CASSLPRTGGYGYTF.

The chain carries TRBV7-6 and TRBJ2-5; no definite D call. The CDR3 runs to 15 residues. V dropped 0 bases and J dropped 7 bases, with 15 bases sitting between them. Germline V CDR1 and CDR2: SGHVS, FNYEAQ. The CDR3, as DNA: TGTGCCAGCAGCTTAGCTAGAACGGACCTGGGGACCCAGTACTTC. Amino acid sequence: CASSLARTDLGTQYF.

This chain uses TRBV7-9 with TRBJ2-7; TRBD2 aligns across 9 bases. V dropped 5 bases and J dropped 9; count of bases not matched to a gene: 11. The CDR3 totals 14 residues. From germline, CDR1 is SEHNR and CDR2 FQNEAQ (reference sequence). The CDR3 loop is CASSLGTSWYVQYF. CDR3 nucleotide sequence: TGTGCCAGCAGCCTCGGGACTAGCTGGTATGTGCAGTACTTC.